These 5 T cell receptor beta chains came from one sample sequenced in a study of blood T cell repertoires in COVID-19. Sequencing was performed with immunoSEQ multiplex PCR; in TCRdb, only in-frame clones are kept and a portion is missing. This sample has some 95,000 clones, with about 85% found just once. The sample was peripheral blood. The receptors shown here come from a man aged 70 or older with acute or convalescent COVID-19.

This clone came up once. The chain combines TRBV5-4 with TRBJ1-1, with D perhaps matching TRBD1 (6 bases). The CDR3 consists of 13 residues. With 4 bases removed from V and 5 bases from J, the gap between germline ends came to 12 bases. CDR1 is SGHNT, CDR2 YYREEE, per germline (reference sequence). CDR3 sequence reads: CASSVQQGTEAFF. The CDR3 DNA follows: TGTGCCAGCAGCGTGCAACAGGGTACTGAAGCTTTCTTT.

The chain has TRBV6-2 or TRBV6-3 and TRBJ2-7; D ambiguous. This CDR3 is 15 amino acids long. The V end was cut by 5 bases, the J end by 0 bases, with 14 bases between. From germline, CDR1 is MNHEY and CDR2 SVGEGT. The CDR3 DNA reads TGTGCCAGCAGTCAGGATGACGGTGACTCCTACGAGCAGTACGTC. Protein product: CASSQDDGDSYEQYV.

The gene calls are TRBV6-5 and TRBJ2-3, with D unresolved. Trimming removed 4 bases at V and 0 bases at J, with 8 bases between. The V gene's germline CDR1 is MNHEY and CDR2 SVGAGI. The CDR3 is 14 amino acids. The CDR3 coding sequence is TGTGCCAGCAGTTTCTCCTTAAGCACAGATACGCAGTATTTT. This codes for CASSFSLSTDTQYF.

This chain uses TRBV30 with TRBJ1-1; D ambiguous. Germline-derived CDR1 and CDR2 are GTSNPN and SVGIG (reference sequence). The length of the CDR3 is 14 residues. V lost 3 bases to trimming and J lost 0 bases, with 11 bases between them. Here the CDR3 reads CAWRTAGMNTEAFF. CDR3 sequence (DNA): TGTGCCTGGAGGACGGCAGGTATGAACACTGAAGCTTTCTTT. The complete variable domain, with remaining parts taken from reference TRBV30 and TRBJ1-1, reads SQTIHQWPATLVQPVGSPLSLECTVEGTSNPNLYWYRQAAGRGLQLLFYSVGIGQISSEVPQNLSASRPQDRQFILSSKKLLLSDSGFYLCAWRTAGMNTEAFFGQGTRLTVV.

V and J are TRBV28 and TRBJ1-2; 7 nucleotides agree with TRBD1. J lost 6 bases, V lost 4 bases, and 8 bases had no gene match. The germline CDR1 and CDR2 sequences are MDHEN and SYDVKM. The CDR3 is made up of 14 amino acids. The CDR3 here is CASSSPGQIHGYTF. CDR3 nucleotides: TGTGCCAGCAGTTCACCGGGACAGATTCATGGCTACACCTTC.